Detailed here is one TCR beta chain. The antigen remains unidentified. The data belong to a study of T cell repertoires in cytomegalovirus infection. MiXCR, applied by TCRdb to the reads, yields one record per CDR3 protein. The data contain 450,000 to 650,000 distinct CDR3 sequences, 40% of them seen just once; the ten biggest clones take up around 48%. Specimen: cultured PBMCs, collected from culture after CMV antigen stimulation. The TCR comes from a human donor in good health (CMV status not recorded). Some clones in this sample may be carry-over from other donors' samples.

CDR3 amino acids: CASTPDLGLGDIQYF. The CDR3 coding sequence is TGCGCCAGCACACCGGACCTGGGTCTCGGGGACATTCAGTACTTC. The J gene is TRBJ2-4, the V gene TRBV5-1; D possibly corresponds to TRBD2 (5 bases). This CDR3 region has 15 residues. Germline CDR1 and CDR2: SGHRS and YFSETQ. Trimming left V 6 bases short and J 8 bases short, with 21 bases between.